One T cell receptor beta chain is described in this entry. Original processing methods: The assay estimated nucleated cells by amplifying reference gene primers. Produced via immunoSEQ multiplex PCR; TCRdb's table is partial and in-frame only. V and J calls and clone size follow that table, whereas D and trimming were derived from the DNA. Here the sample spans 14,000 or so clones, approximately 87% being singletons. The sample is drawn from a study of blood T cell repertoires in COVID-19. Study at large: Sites across the United States, Italy and Spain contributed samples from acute and convalescent COVID-19. Sample material is recorded as cDNA or gDNA derived from T cells, B-cell-depleted T cells, or PBMCs.

This CDR3 region has 17 residues. The V gene's germline CDR1 is MGHRA and CDR2 YSYEKL. The V and J ends lost 0 bases and 6 bases respectively, with 19 bases between them. The origin of this receptor is a middle-aged man with active or convalescent COVID-19. The J gene is TRBJ2-3, the V gene TRBV4-1, with D possibly matching TRBD2 (6 bases). Sequencing input: peripheral blood. As DNA, the CDR3 is TGCGCCAGCAGCCAAGATGGGGCACTAGCCGTTAGGGATACGCAGTATTTT. Translated, it gives CASSQDGALAVRDTQYF.